This TCR beta chain stems from a study of CD8+ T cells in alopecia areata. Study context: Dosing spanned 6 to 18 months on tofacitinib, then 6 months off drug. General observations from the study: Relative to normal scalp, lesional scalp, especially alopecia totalis/universalis, showed higher clonality.

The CDR3 loop spans 15 amino acids. The V segment lost 0 bases and the J segment 13 bases; nucleotides outside the gene matches: 7. Per germline, CDR1 MGHRA and CDR2 YSYEKL. Punch biopsies of lesional scalp, plus peripheral blood, were taken from alopecia areata patients. Extracted from the samples, RNA was reverse transcribed into cDNA to serve as the sequencing template. Assay: immunoSEQ multiplex PCR; the TCRdb copy retains only in-frame clones and omits some. This table holds about 180,000 clones, about 72% found once. This clone occurred a few times. What it binds is not known. This material consisted of CD8+ T cells sorted from blood, taken at week 0. The source of this sequence is a human donor with alopecia areata. The V call is TRBV4-1, the J call TRBJ2-4; 12 nucleotides match TRBD2. The CDR3 DNA reads as TGCGCCAGCAGCCAAGAGGCGACTAGCGGGGGCCGGCAGTACTTC. Protein sequence: CASSQEATSGGRQYF.